The clone carrying this T cell receptor (beta chain) was found a few times. The antigen remains unidentified. V was shortened by 6 bases and J by 3 bases, with 18 bases between the two germline ends. Germline CDR1 MNHNS, CDR2 SASEGT. This CDR3 has 15 amino acids. These data are taken from a study of regulatory T cells in long-lasting Graves disease. Whole-study findings and limits: Fewer public clonotypes were shared by new patients (over 950) than by persistent patients (about 2,500).

Library construction for TCR beta used iRepertoire HTBI primers and Arm-PCR of CDR3 regions. Authors' analysis steps: In the combined samples, 62 TRBV and 14 to 15 TRBJ segments were identified. One entry per CDR3 protein, called by TCRdb with MiXCR from the multiplex PCR reads. Clone size and V and J calls follow TCRdb, not the original study. The data show 360,000 or so distinct CDR3 sequences, 23% seen once. Documented time point: persistent/refractory GD, antithyroid drugs over 5 years with positive TRAb. There was RNA extracted from PBMCs, and the TCR library was made from it. Clinicians diagnosed Graves' disease using American Thyroid Association guidelines.

The source material was peripheral blood mononuclear cells (PBMCs), sampled when the disease was refractory, from a patient treated with antithyroid drugs. This TCR derives from a woman aged 40 to 50 with Graves disease. J is TRBJ2-7 and V is TRBV6-1; D unclear. CDR3 DNA sequence: TGTGCCAGCAGCCCCTCTTCAGGTACAATCTACGAGCAGTACTTC. It yields the protein CASSPSSGTIYEQYF.